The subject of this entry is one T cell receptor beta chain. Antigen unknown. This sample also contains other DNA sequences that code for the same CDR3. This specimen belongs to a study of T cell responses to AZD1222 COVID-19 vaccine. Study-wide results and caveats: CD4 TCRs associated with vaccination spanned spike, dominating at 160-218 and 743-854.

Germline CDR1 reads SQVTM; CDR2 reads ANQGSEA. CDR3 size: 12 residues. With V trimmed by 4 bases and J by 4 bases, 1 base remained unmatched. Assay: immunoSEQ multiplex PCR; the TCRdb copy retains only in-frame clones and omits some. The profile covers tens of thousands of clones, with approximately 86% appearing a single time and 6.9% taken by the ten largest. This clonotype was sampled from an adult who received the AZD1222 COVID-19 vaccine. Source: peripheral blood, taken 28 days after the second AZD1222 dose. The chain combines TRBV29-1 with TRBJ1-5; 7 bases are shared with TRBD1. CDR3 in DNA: TGCAGCGTTGGACAGGGTAATCAGCCCCAGCATTTT. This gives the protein CSVGQGNQPQHF.